What follows are 2 T cell receptor beta chains derived from one specimen sequenced in a study of T cell repertoires in cytomegalovirus infection. MiXCR, run by TCRdb on the reads, gives a single entry per CDR3 protein. Here the sample spans 450,000 to 600,000 distinct CDR3 sequences, roughly a third being singletons. Their antigen targets remain unknown. Specimen: cultured PBMCs, collected from culture after CMV antigen stimulation. These receptor sequences come from a human donor in good health (CMV status not recorded). Some clones in this sample may be carry-over from other donors' samples.

The chain combines TRBV6-5 with TRBJ2-3; the match to TRBD2 covers 12 bases. The CDR3 extends over 18 amino acids. V was clipped by 5 bases and J by 0 bases; unmatched bases: 9. Germline CDR1 and CDR2: MNHEY and SVGAGI. CDR3 residues: CASSVGLAGIPSTDTQYF. The CDR3 nucleotides are TGTGCCAGCAGTGTTGGACTAGCGGGGATCCCTAGCACAGATACGCAGTATTTT.

This clonotype was counted many times. The V and J genes are TRBV7-8 and TRBJ2-3, with TRBD1 as a possible D gene (5 bases). The CDR3 runs 14 residues. V was shortened by 6 bases and J by 5 bases, with 15 bases between the two germline ends. From germline, CDR1 is SGHVS and CDR2 FQNEAQ. The CDR3 coding sequence is TGTGCCAGCAGTTCAACACAGGCAAGAGATACGCAGTATTTT. Its protein is CASSSTQARDTQYF. Looking up the rest from reference TRBV7-8 and TRBJ2-3 gives the full variable domain: GAGVSQSPRYKVAKRGQDVALRCDPISGHVSLFWYQQALGQGPEFLTYFQNEAQLDKSGLPSDRFFAERPEGSVSTLKIQRTQQEDSAVYLCASSSTQARDTQYFGPGTRLTVL.